This T cell receptor (beta chain) stems from a study of blood T cells in healthy people across ages. Findings and caveats of the study: Age showed a roughly linear inverse relationship with TCR beta diversity per million T cells.

Alongside a J-beta primer mix, a sample-barcoded 5' primer served in a second PCR lasting roughly 6 to 12 cycles. TCRdb passed the 5' RACE reads through MiXCR, listing each CDR3 protein once. The sample contains around 1,800,000 distinct CDR3 sequences, about 39% of which appear only once. The CDR3 totals 12 residues. CDR1 is SQVTM, CDR2 ANQGSEA, per germline. This clonotype was detected a few times. As yet, its antigen is unknown. Compared with germline, one end of the junction differs, possibly owing to a read error. The sequenced material came from blood. The rearrangement links TRBV29-1 to TRBJ2-5; a possible D gene is TRBD1 (5 bases). The origin of this receptor is a human donor in good health. The CDR3 nucleotides are TGCGGCGTATTGACAGACCAAGAGACCCAGTACTTC. Its translation is CGVLTDQETQYF.